Below, 19 T cell receptor beta chains from the same sample are listed, as sequenced in a study of CD8+CD57+ T cells in acquired aplastic anemia. All sequencing subjects had displayed CD8+CD57+ cell expansion on flow cytometry. For CDR3 and TCR beta VDJ profiling, genomic DNA was the template used. TCRdb recomputed calls from the reads with MiXCR, one row per CDR3 protein. The repertoire holds 170,000 or so distinct CDR3 sequences, about three fifths seen once, with about 42% in the top ten. The specimen was sorted CD4+, CD8+, or CD8+CD57+ T cells (not recorded which) from PBMCs. The receptors here all came from a human donor with aplastic anemia.

This clonotype occurred a few times. A much larger clone lies a single base off, so this may be a read error. The rearrangement joins TRBV6-1 to TRBJ2-7, with 7 bases lining up with TRBD1. CDR1 and CDR2 (germline): MNHNS, SASEGT. CDR3 length equals 15 residues. The V and J ends lost 5 bases and 0 bases, in that order; junction bases with no gene match: 7. CDR3 coding DNA: TGTGCCAGCAGTAGGGGGAGACAGGGCTCCTACGAGCAGTACTTC. Encoded protein: CASSRGRQGSYEQYF.

The chain has TRBV5-1 and TRBJ1-4; D not resolved. The CDR3 runs to 13 residues. Looked up from germline, CDR1 is SGHRS and CDR2 is YFSETQ. Trimming removed 3 bases at V and 8 bases at J, with 11 bases between. CDR3 nucleotides: TGCGCCAGCAGCTGGAGCATGGGAGAAAAACTGTTTTTT. As protein: CASSWSMGEKLFF.

The V and J genes are TRBV7-9 and TRBJ2-5; 13 bases fit TRBD2. V gave up 5 bases and J gave up 2 bases; unmatched junction bases: 5. CDR3 length: 16 amino acids. Germline V gene lookup returns CDR1 SEHNR and CDR2 FQNEAQ (reference sequence). CDR3 DNA: TGTGCCAGCAGCCCTGGGACTAGCGGGGAGCAAGAGACCCAGTACTTC. It translates to CASSPGTSGEQETQYF.

V gene TRBV7-3 combines with J gene TRBJ2-6; D gene unclear. Trimming pared 3 bases from V and 2 bases from J, leaving 5 bases between. The germline V gene encodes CDR1 SGHTA and CDR2 FQGTGA. The CDR3 runs 14 residues. In DNA form, the CDR3 reads TGTGCCAGCAGCTTTGTCCCTGGGGCCAACGTCCTGACTTTC. It codes for CASSFVPGANVLTF.

V is TRBV2 and J is TRBJ2-2; the D is unclear. Between the trimmed V and J ends, which lost 6 bases and 6 bases, there was a span of 5 bases. Germline assignment: CDR1 SNHLY and CDR2 FYNNEI. CDR3 length: 11 amino acids. The CDR3 spells CASRTAGELFF. In DNA, the CDR3 is TGTGCCAGCAGGACTGCCGGGGAGCTGTTTTTT.

The chain couples TRBV10-3 to TRBJ2-3; 7 positions match TRBD1. CDR3 length equals 17 residues. Losses at the gene ends were 4 bases for V and 1 base for J; bases not matched to a gene: 11. Germline CDR1 is ENHRY and CDR2 is SYGVKD. For the CDR3, the DNA is TGTGCCATCAGTGTCGGAGCGTCTGGGACAGGCACAGATACGCAGTATTTT. This encodes CAISVGASGTGTDTQYF.

The chain carries TRBV7-2 and TRBJ1-2, with D unresolved. This CDR3 region has 12 residues. In germline, CDR1 is SGHTA, CDR2 FQGNSA. V lost 5 bases, J lost 4 bases, and 8 bases lay in between. CDR3 sequence: CASSQGPYGYTF. CDR3 nucleotides: TGTGCCAGCAGCCAAGGGCCCTATGGCTACACCTTC. Combining the CDR3 with reference TRBV7-2 and TRBJ1-2 gives the whole variable domain GAGVSQSPSNKVTEKGKDVELRCDPISGHTALYWYRQSLGQGLEFLIYFQGNSAPDKSGLPSDRFSAERTGGSVSTLTIQRTQQEDSAVYLCASSQGPYGYTFGSGTRLTVV.

The J gene is TRBJ2-3, the V gene TRBV11-2, with D uncertain. There are 14 residues in the CDR3. V lost 2 bases to trimming and J lost 4 bases, with 10 bases between them. Germline V gives CDR1 SGHAT, CDR2 FQNNGV. CDR3 loop: CASSLNIQSDTQYF. DNA of the CDR3: TGTGCCAGCAGCTTAAATATTCAGTCAGATACGCAGTATTTT.

V and J are TRBV27 and TRBJ1-1; no reliable D call. Germline CDR1 reads MNHEY; CDR2 reads SMNVEV (reference sequence). The CDR3 consists of 13 residues. V lost 5 bases and J lost 5, with 12 bases in between. The CDR3 sequence: CASSQGPGTEAFF. The CDR3 DNA reads as TGTGCCAGCAGTCAAGGCCCCGGGACTGAAGCTTTCTTT.

This clonotype was detected ten times or more. The chain is built from TRBV9 and TRBJ2-3, with D hard to call. The CDR3 extends over 14 amino acids. V was pared by 4 bases and J by 2 bases, with 11 bases between. From germline, CDR1 is SGDLS and CDR2 YYNGEE. This CDR3 is CASSPRAHTDTQYF. DNA for the CDR3: TGTGCCAGCAGCCCCCGGGCCCACACAGATACGCAGTATTTT.

As to this clonotype: Relative to the germline gene, one junction end is altered; a read error may explain this. The gene calls are TRBV7-3 and TRBJ2-1; possible D gene TRBD2, 6 bases. The CDR3 is 16 amino acids. Germline V gene data show CDR1 as SGHTA and CDR2 as FQGTGA. The CDR3 sequence: CASSLMPMGGGNQQFF. The CDR3 nucleotides are TGTGCCAGCAGCTTAATGCCGATGGGGGGTGGCAATCAGCAGTTCTTC.

The chain employs TRBV27 and TRBJ1-2; TRBD1 matches 9 bases. J lost 8 bases, V lost 1 base, and 8 bases had no gene match. The length of the CDR3 is 15 residues. The germline CDR1 and CDR2 sequences are MNHEY and SMNVEV (reference sequence). The CDR3 DNA reads as TGTGCCAGCAGTTTATTCGTGGGGGACAGGGACGGCTACACCTTC. It is translated as CASSLFVGDRDGYTF.

The chain recombines TRBV7-3 with TRBJ2-5, with TRBD1 matching over 9 bases. Unmatched junction bases numbered 3, after V lost 4 bases and J lost 0 bases. CDR1 is SGHTA and CDR2 is FQGTGA in the germline V gene. The CDR3 length is 15 residues. The CDR3 DNA reads as TGTGCCAGCAGCTCTGGGACAGGGTACCAAGAGACCCAGTACTTC. Translated, it gives CASSSGTGYQETQYF.

The chain has TRBV10-3 and TRBJ2-2, with a weak D call TRBD2 (6 bases). V dropped 1 base and J dropped 3 bases, with 18 bases sitting between them. The V gene's germline CDR1 is ENHRY and CDR2 SYGVKD. The CDR3 extends over 18 amino acids. The DNA for the CDR3 is TGTGCCATCAGTGAGTACATACCGCGGGGCGCCTACACCGGGGAGCTGTTTTTT. Residues: CAISEYIPRGAYTGELFF.

This clonotype was found a few times. The chain recombines TRBV29-1 with TRBJ2-3; 14 bases are a match to TRBD2. Germline V lookup: CDR1 SQVTM, CDR2 ANQGSEA. The CDR3 is 13 residues long. The ends lost 5 bases at V and 14 bases at J; junction bases unmatched: 9. The CDR3 region has the DNA TGCAGCGTTTTGGGGACTAGCGGGAGTCCCATGTATTTT. Its translation: CSVLGTSGSPMYF.

V is TRBV24-1 and J is TRBJ1-5; D is possibly TRBD1 (5 bases). The V and J ends lost 11 bases and 0 bases respectively, with 16 bases between them. Germline CDR1 is KGHDR and CDR2 is SFDVKD. The CDR3 runs to 15 residues. The CDR3 region has the DNA TGTGCCAGCAGCTCGGGACCGTATAGCAATCAGCCCCAGCATTTT. It codes for CASSSGPYSNQPQHF.

This clonotype showed up just once. The rearrangement joins TRBV20-1 to TRBJ2-1; D unresolved. The CDR3 has 9 residues. In germline, CDR1 is DFQATT, CDR2 SNEGSKA (reference sequence). Between the trimmed V and J ends, which lost 3 bases and 8 bases, there was a span of 2 bases. The CDR3: CSARYEQFF. The CDR3 nucleotides read TGCAGTGCTAGGTATGAGCAGTTCTTC.

This chain connects TRBV10-2 to TRBJ2-3; TRBD2 matches at 7 bases. V lost 7 bases and J lost 8; bases outside the gene matches: 15. CDR1 is WSHSY, CDR2 SAAADI, per germline. The CDR3 loop spans 15 amino acids. The CDR3 is CASTFGAASGGTQYF. The CDR3 DNA follows: TGCGCCAGCACTTTCGGAGCCGCGTCGGGGGGTACGCAGTATTTT.

Ten or more counts support this clonotype. The CDR3 spells CASSFGAMNTEAFF. CDR3 in DNA: TGTGCCAGCAGTTTCGGGGCGATGAACACTGAAGCTTTCTTT. V usage is TRBV12-3 or TRBV12-4 and J usage is TRBJ1-1, with D possibly matching TRBD1 (5 bases). This CDR3 region has 14 residues. Trimming took 3 bases from V and 0 from J, leaving 8 bases between them.